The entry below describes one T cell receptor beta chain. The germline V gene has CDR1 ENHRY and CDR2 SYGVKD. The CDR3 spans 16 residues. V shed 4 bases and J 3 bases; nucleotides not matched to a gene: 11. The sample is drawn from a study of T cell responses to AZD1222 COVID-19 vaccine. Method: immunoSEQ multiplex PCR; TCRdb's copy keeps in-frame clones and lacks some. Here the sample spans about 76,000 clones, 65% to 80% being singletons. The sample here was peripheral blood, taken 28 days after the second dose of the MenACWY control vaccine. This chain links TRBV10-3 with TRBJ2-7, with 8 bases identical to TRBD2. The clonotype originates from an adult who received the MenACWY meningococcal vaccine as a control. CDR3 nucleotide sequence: TGTGCCATCAGTGGAGAAAAGGGAGCGGGGGACTACGAGCAGTACTTC. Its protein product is CAISGEKGAGDYEQYF.